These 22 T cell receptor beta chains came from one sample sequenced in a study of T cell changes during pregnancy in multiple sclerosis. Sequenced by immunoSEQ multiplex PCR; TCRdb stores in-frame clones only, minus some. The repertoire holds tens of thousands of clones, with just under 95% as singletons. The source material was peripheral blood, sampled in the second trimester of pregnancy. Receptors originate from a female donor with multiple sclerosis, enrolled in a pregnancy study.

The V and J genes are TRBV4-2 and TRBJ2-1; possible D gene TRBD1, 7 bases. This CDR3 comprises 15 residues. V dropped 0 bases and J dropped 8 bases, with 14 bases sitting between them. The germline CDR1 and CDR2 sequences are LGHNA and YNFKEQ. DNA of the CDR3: TGTGCCAGCAGCCAAGAAGGAGGGGGCGCGGATGAGCAGTTCTTC. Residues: CASSQEGGGADEQFF.

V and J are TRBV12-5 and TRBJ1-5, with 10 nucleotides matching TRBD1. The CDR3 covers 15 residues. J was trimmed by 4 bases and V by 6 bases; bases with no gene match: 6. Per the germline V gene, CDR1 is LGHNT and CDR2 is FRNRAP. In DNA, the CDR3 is TGTGCTAGTGGGACGCCGGGACAGGGGAATCAGCCCCAGCATTTT. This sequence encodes CASGTPGQGNQPQHF.

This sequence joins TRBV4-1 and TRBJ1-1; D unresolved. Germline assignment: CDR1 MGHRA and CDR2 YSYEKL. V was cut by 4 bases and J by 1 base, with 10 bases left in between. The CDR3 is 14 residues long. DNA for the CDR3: TGCGCCAGCAGCCCAGTCGGAGGGAACACTGAAGCTTTCTTT. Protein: CASSPVGGNTEAFF.

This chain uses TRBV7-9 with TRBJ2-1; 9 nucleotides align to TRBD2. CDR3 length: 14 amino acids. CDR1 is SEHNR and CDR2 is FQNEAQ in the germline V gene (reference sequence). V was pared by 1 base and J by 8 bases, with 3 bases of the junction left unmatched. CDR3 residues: CASSLGGLADEQFF. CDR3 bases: TGTGCCAGCAGCTTAGGGGGACTAGCCGATGAGCAGTTCTTC.

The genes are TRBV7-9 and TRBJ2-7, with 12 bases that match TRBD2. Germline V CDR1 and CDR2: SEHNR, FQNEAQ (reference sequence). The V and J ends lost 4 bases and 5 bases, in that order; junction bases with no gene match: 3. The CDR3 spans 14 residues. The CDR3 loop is CASSSSGRAHEQYF. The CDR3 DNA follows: TGTGCCAGCAGCTCTAGCGGGAGGGCCCACGAGCAGTACTTC.

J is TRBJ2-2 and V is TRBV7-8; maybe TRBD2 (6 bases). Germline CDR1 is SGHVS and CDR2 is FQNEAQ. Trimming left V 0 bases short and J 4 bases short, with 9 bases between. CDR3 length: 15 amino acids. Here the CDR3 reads CASSLAGGGTGELFF. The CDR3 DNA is TGTGCCAGCAGCTTAGCGGGGGGTGGCACCGGGGAGCTGTTTTTT.

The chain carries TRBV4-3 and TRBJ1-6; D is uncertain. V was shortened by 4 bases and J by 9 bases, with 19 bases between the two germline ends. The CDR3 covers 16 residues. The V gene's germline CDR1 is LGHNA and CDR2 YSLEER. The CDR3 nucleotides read TGCGCCAGCAGCCTCATGGAGGGTCCTAAAGGTTCACCCCTCCACTTT. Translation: CASSLMEGPKGSPLHF.

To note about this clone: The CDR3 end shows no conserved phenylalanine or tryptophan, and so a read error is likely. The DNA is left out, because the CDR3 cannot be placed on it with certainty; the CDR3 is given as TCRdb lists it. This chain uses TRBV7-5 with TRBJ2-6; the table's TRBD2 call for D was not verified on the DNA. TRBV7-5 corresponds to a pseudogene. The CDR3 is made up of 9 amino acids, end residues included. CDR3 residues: CARSLGTRP.

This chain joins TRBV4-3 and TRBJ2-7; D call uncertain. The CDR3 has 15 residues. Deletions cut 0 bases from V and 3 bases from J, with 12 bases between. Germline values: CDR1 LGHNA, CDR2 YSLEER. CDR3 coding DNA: TGCGCCAGCAGCCAAGATTTGCAGAACGTCTACGAGCAGTACTTC. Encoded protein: CASSQDLQNVYEQYF.

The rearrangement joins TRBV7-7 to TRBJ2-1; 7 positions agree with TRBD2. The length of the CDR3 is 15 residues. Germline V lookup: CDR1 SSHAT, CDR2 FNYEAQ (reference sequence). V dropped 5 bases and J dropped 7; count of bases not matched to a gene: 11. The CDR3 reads CASSPGSGTWNEQFF. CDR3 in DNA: TGTGCCAGCAGCCCTGGCAGCGGGACTTGGAATGAGCAGTTCTTC.

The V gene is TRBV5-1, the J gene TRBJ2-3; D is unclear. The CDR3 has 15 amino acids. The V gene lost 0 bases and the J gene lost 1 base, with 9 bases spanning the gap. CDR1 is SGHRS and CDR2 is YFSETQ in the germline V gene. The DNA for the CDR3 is TGCGCCAGCAGCTTGGCGGTTACGGGCACAGATACGCAGTATTTT. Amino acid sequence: CASSLAVTGTDTQYF.

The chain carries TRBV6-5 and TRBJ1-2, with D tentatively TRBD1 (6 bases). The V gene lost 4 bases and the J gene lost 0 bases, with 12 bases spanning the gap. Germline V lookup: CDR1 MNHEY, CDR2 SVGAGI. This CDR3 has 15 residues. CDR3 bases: TGTGCCAGCAGTTCAACCCGGACAGCTAACTATGGCTACACCTTC. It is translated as CASSSTRTANYGYTF.

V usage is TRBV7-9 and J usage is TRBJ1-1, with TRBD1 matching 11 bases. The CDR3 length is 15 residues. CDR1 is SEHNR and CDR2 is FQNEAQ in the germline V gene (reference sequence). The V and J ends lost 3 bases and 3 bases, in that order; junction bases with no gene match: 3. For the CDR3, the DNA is TGTGCCAGCAGCTTGGACAGGGGGCGGGACACTGAAGCTTTCTTT. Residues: CASSLDRGRDTEAFF.

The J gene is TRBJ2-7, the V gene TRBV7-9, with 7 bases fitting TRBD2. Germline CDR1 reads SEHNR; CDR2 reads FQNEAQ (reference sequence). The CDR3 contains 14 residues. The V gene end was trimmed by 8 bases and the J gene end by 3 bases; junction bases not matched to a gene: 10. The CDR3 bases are TGTGCCAGCCGGGATGGGAGGGAGCACTACGAGCAGTACTTC. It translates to CASRDGREHYEQYF.

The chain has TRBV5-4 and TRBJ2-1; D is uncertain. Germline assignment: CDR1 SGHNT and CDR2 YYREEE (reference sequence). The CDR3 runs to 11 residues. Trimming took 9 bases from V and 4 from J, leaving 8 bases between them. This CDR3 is CATSVYNEQFF. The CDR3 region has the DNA TGTGCCACTTCCGTTTACAATGAGCAGTTCTTC.

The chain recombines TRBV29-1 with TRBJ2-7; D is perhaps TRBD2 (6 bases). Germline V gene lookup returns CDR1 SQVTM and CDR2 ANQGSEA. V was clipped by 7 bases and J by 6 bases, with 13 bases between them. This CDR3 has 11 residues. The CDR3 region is CSGTEGREQYF. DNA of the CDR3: TGCAGCGGAACGGAGGGGCGCGAGCAGTACTTC.

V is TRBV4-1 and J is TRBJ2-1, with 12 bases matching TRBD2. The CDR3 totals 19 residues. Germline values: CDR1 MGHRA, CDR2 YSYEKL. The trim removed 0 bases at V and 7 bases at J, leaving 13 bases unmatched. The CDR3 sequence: CASSQEATSGGRVRNEQFF. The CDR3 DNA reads TGCGCCAGCAGCCAAGAAGCCACTAGCGGGGGGCGGGTGAGGAATGAGCAGTTCTTC.

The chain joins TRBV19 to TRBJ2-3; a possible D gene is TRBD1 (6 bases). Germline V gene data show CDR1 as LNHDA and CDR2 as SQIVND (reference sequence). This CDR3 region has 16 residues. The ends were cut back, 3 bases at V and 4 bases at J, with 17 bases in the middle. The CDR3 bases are TGTGCCAGTAGTATCCTGGCAGGGGCAATAGCAGATACGCAGTATTTT. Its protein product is CASSILAGAIADTQYF.

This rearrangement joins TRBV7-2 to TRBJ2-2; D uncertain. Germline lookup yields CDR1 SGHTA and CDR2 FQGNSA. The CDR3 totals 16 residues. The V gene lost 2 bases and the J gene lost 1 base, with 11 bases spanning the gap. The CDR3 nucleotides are TGTGCCAGCAGCTTAATGGGCCCGCGGAACACCGGGGAGCTGTTTTTT. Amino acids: CASSLMGPRNTGELFF.

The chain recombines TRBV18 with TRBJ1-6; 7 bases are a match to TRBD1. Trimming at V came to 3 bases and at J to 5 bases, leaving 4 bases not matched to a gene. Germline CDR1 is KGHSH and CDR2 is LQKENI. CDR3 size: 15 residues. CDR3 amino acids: CASSPTGFDNSPLHF. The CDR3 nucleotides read TGTGCCAGCTCACCGACAGGGTTCGATAATTCACCCCTCCACTTT.

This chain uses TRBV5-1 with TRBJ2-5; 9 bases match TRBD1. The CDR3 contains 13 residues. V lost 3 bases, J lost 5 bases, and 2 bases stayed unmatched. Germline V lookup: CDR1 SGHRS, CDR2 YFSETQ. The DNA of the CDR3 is TGCGCCAGCAGCTCCGGGACAGGGGAGACCCAGTACTTC. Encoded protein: CASSSGTGETQYF.

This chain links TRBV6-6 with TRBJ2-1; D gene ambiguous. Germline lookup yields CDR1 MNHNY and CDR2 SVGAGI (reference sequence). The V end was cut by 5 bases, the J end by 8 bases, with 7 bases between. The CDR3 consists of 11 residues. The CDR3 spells CASSLYDEQFF. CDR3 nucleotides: TGTGCCAGCAGTCTGTATGATGAGCAGTTCTTC.